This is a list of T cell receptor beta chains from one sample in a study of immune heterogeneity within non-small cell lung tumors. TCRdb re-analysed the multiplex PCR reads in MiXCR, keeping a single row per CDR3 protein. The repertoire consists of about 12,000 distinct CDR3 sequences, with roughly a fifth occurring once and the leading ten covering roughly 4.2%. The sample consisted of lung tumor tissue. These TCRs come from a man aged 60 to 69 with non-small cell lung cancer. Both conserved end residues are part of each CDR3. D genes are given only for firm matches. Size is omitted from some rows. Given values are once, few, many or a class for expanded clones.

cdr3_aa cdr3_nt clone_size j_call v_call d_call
CASSLTRPSETQYF TGTGCCAGCAGCTTAACCCGGCCGTCAGAGACCCAGTACTTC - TRBJ2-5 TRBV7-8 -
CASLSGLAGVERQFF TGTGCCAGCCTCTCCGGACTAGCGGGAGTCGAACGCCAGTTCTTC - TRBJ2-1 TRBV18 TRBD2
CASKEGTSSGNTIYF TGCGCCAGCAAAGAAGGGACAAGCTCTGGAAACACCATATATTTT - TRBJ1-3 TRBV10-2 -
CSGRASGSVEETQYF TGCAGTGGAAGGGCTAGCGGGAGCGTGGAAGAGACCCAGTACTTC few TRBJ2-5 TRBV20-1 TRBD2
CSARGGWTGGRDSPLHF TGCAGTGCTAGAGGCGGTTGGACAGGGGGCCGTGATTCACCCCTCCACTTT - TRBJ1-6 TRBV20-1 TRBD1
CASSPRTGVLETQYF TGTGCCAGCAGCCCCAGGACAGGGGTTTTAGAGACCCAGTACTTC - TRBJ2-5 TRBV7-9 TRBD1
CASSTGATYEQYF TGTGCCAGCAGTACCGGGGCTACCTACGAGCAGTACTTC medium-sized TRBJ2-7 TRBV6-2/TRBV6-3 -
CASTSAGFNEKLFF TGTGCCAGCACCTCGGCCGGTTTTAATGAAAAACTGTTTTTT medium-sized TRBJ1-4 TRBV6-1 -
CAGSLNRGLGTEAFF TGTGCCGGCAGTCTCAACAGGGGACTGGGGACTGAAGCTTTCTTT - TRBJ1-1 TRBV27 TRBD1
CASSSLDLNEKLFF TGTGCCAGCAGTTCACTGGACCTTAATGAAAAACTGTTTTTT medium-sized TRBJ1-4 TRBV27 -
CASRTGDEGGELFF TGTGCCAGTAGGACAGGGGATGAAGGCGGGGAGCTGTTTTTT few TRBJ2-2 TRBV6-4 TRBD1
CASRAGLAVDNEQFF TGTGCCAGCAGGGCGGGACTAGCGGTTGACAATGAGCAGTTCTTC - TRBJ2-1 TRBV5-4 TRBD2
CASSSLRETLFYEQYF TGTGCCAGCAGCTCTCTCCGGGAGACTCTCTTCTACGAGCAGTACTTC many TRBJ2-7 TRBV7-9 -
CAWSMGLGSNEEFF TGTGCCTGGAGTATGGGGCTAGGAAGTAATGAGGAGTTCTTC - TRBJ2-1 TRBV30 -
CASRSGGVSGNTIYF TGTGCCAGCAGGTCAGGGGGCGTTTCTGGAAACACCATATATTTT medium-sized TRBJ1-3 TRBV6-1 TRBD1
CASSPLQGTEAFF TGTGCCAGCAGCCCCTTACAGGGGACTGAAGCTTTCTTT - TRBJ1-1 TRBV3-1 TRBD1
CASSATSGLTYNEQFF TGTGCCAGCAGTGCGACTAGCGGGCTGACCTACAATGAGCAGTTCTTC - TRBJ2-1 TRBV3-1 TRBD2
CSARVHRVEQYF TGCAGTGCTAGAGTCCACAGGGTGGAGCAGTACTTC medium-sized TRBJ2-7 TRBV20-1 -
CSVDRASETQYF TGCAGCGTCGACAGGGCTTCGGAGACCCAGTACTTC - TRBJ2-5 TRBV29-1 TRBD1
CASRGAGVGNEQFF TGTGCCAGCAGGGGAGCGGGAGTTGGAAATGAGCAGTTCTTC medium-sized TRBJ2-1 TRBV28 TRBD2
CASGLFPGTLNTEAFF TGTGCTAGTGGTTTGTTCCCCGGGACATTGAACACTGAAGCTTTCTTT few TRBJ1-1 TRBV12-5 -
CASSDRETLEQYF TGTGCCAGCAGCGACAGGGAAACCCTCGAGCAGTACTTC once TRBJ2-7 TRBV3-1 TRBD1
CASIQKAGFGEQFF TGTGCCAGTATTCAAAAAGCGGGATTCGGTGAGCAGTTCTTC - TRBJ2-1 TRBV19 TRBD2
CASSQKKDGTAFYEQYF TGTGCCAGCAGCCAAAAAAAAGACGGGACCGCGTTCTACGAGCAATACTTC - TRBJ2-7 TRBV9 -
CASSLNRGAFF TGTGCCAGCAGTTTGAACAGGGGCGCTTTCTTT - TRBJ1-1 TRBV28 TRBD1
CASRTYGTSNTEAFF TGTGCCAGCAGAACTTACGGGACTTCGAACACTGAAGCTTTCTTT - TRBJ1-1 TRBV5-5 -
CSAEKVQGTQYF TGCAGTGCAGAGAAAGTCCAGGGCACGCAGTATTTT - TRBJ2-3 TRBV20-1 -
CASSLASYEQYF TGTGCCAGCAGCTTAGCTTCCTACGAGCAGTACTTC few TRBJ2-7 TRBV11-2 -
CASSSTGTRNEQFF TGTGCCAGCAGTTCAACCGGGACCAGAAATGAGCAGTTCTTC medium-sized TRBJ2-1 TRBV27 -
CASGPSEGAPEAFF TGTGCCAGCGGCCCTAGCGAGGGTGCTCCTGAAGCTTTCTTT - TRBJ1-1 TRBV25-1 -
CASSVGQGGEKLFF TGTGCCAGCAGCGTAGGGCAGGGAGGGGAAAAACTGTTTTTT - TRBJ1-4 TRBV9 -
CASSQDYSRNYEQYF TGTGCCAGCAGCCAAGATTATTCGCGGAACTACGAGCAGTACTTC few TRBJ2-7 TRBV3-1 -
CASSYSRVSRHYNSPLHF TGTGCCAGCAGTTACTCGAGAGTTTCGAGACACTATAATTCACCCCTCCACTTT - TRBJ1-6 TRBV6-5 -
CASSLIAGEFDEQFF TGCGCCAGCAGCTTGATAGCGGGAGAGTTCGATGAGCAGTTCTTC - TRBJ2-1 TRBV5-1 TRBD2
CSATGWGNTGELFF TGCAGTGCTACAGGGTGGGGAAACACCGGGGAGCTGTTTTTT medium-sized TRBJ2-2 TRBV20-1 -
CASSFYPQGHSTDTQYF TGTGCCAGCAGTTTCTATCCTCAGGGGCATAGCACAGATACGCAGTATTTT - TRBJ2-3 TRBV6-1 -
CASSAQGDTEAFF TGTGCCAGCAGTGCGCAGGGGGACACTGAAGCTTTCTTT medium-sized TRBJ1-1 TRBV12-3/TRBV12-4 TRBD1
CASSSPLAGISGEQYF TGTGCCAGCAGCAGCCCCCTAGCGGGAATTTCTGGGGAGCAGTACTTC few TRBJ2-7 TRBV3-1 TRBD2
CASSLRLNSYNEQFF TGTGCCAGTAGCCTCAGACTAAACTCCTACAATGAGCAGTTCTTC - TRBJ2-1 TRBV19 -
CASSLLEGEPRVAQYF TGCGCCAGCAGCTTACTCGAGGGGGAGCCGAGAGTCGCCCAGTACTTC few TRBJ2-5 TRBV4-1 -
CASSLVTGDTDTQYF TGTGCCAGCAGCTTAGTAACGGGAGACACAGATACGCAGTATTTT few TRBJ2-3 TRBV11-3 -
CASSPRQGRNLDTQYF TGTGCCAGCAGTCCACGACAGGGGAGAAATTTAGATACGCAGTATTTT medium-sized TRBJ2-3 TRBV28 TRBD1
CASSLGGSRLTRAYNEQFF TGTGCCAGCAGTTTGGGGGGCAGCCGATTAACTCGGGCCTACAATGAGCAGTTCTTC medium-sized TRBJ2-1 TRBV28 -
CSVVSGSLEQYF TGCAGCGTGGTCTCAGGATCCCTCGAGCAGTACTTC - TRBJ2-7 TRBV29-1 -
CASSSGTYEQYF TGTGCCAGCAGCTCGGGGACCTACGAGCAGTACTTC medium-sized TRBJ2-7 TRBV3-1 -
CASSGESSYGYTF TGTGCCAGCAGCGGGGAATCCAGCTATGGCTACACCTTC - TRBJ1-2 TRBV7-9 -
CATSDHGSATDTQYF TGTGCCACCAGTGACCATGGTTCAGCGACAGATACGCAGTATTTT few TRBJ2-3 TRBV24-1 -
CASSFRGGSPLHF TGTGCCAGCAGCTTCCGCGGGGGTTCACCCCTCCACTTT many TRBJ1-6 TRBV11-3 -
CASSTGPDRSYEQYF TGTGCCAGTAGTACCGGGCCGGACAGGAGTTACGAGCAGTACTTC medium-sized TRBJ2-7 TRBV19 TRBD1
CASSQDSGRYEQYF TGTGCCAGCAGCCAGGATAGCGGACGATACGAGCAGTACTTC medium-sized TRBJ2-7 TRBV3-1 -
CASSLASPRSGSPLHF TGTGCCAGCAGCTTAGCATCCCCCCGGTCCGGCTCACCCCTCCACTTT few TRBJ1-6 TRBV7-6 -
CASSQGQGEKLFF TGTGCCAGCAGCCAAGGACAGGGAGAAAAACTGTTTTTT few TRBJ1-4 TRBV3-1 TRBD1
CSVTGTTSYEQYF TGCAGTGTCACCGGGACTACCTCCTACGAGCAGTACTTC few TRBJ2-7 TRBV20-1 TRBD2
CSARAQFGLEVNYGYTF TGCAGTGCTAGGGCCCAATTTGGCCTTGAGGTTAACTATGGCTACACCTTC medium-sized TRBJ1-2 TRBV20-1 -
CASSPRASGRVFSGTGELFF TGTGCCAGTAGTCCACGGGCTAGCGGGAGAGTATTTTCGGGCACCGGGGAGCTGTTTTTT few TRBJ2-2 TRBV19 TRBD2
CASSSRDMLSGNTIYF TGTGCCAGCAGTTCGCGGGACATGCTCTCTGGAAACACCATATATTTT few TRBJ1-3 TRBV7-9 -
CASKLGGTEAFF TGTGCCAGCAAATTAGGGGGGACTGAAGCTTTCTTT medium-sized TRBJ1-1 TRBV28 -